A single sample gave rise to the 17 T cell receptor beta chains below, sequenced in a study of cytomegalovirus exposure and HLA in healthy donors. PCR employed 60 Vbeta and 13 Jbeta primers. The repertoire was sequenced with immunoSEQ multiplex PCR; TCRdb's copy has only in-frame clones and lacks some. The table has about 110,000 clones, 60% to 75% seen once. The specimen sequenced was PBMCs. The receptor set was obtained from a man between 40 and 49 years old in good health and CMV-seropositive.

This clone was detected once. The chain has TRBV7-3 and TRBJ2-6; 7 positions match TRBD1. The germline CDR1 and CDR2 sequences are SGHTA and FQGTGA. The CDR3 totals 16 residues. V lost 8 bases to trimming and J lost 0 bases; unmatched junction nucleotides: 7. The CDR3 is CASQGTVSSGANVLTF. The CDR3 DNA is TGTGCCAGCCAAGGGACAGTGTCCTCTGGGGCCAACGTCCTGACTTTC.

V usage is TRBV19 and J usage is TRBJ2-7; 7 bases match TRBD1. Germline V gene lookup returns CDR1 LNHDA and CDR2 SQIVND (reference sequence). The CDR3 runs to 16 residues. The ends lost 5 bases at V and 1 base at J; junction bases unmatched: 11. The CDR3 DNA reads TGTGCCAGTAGTGGGGAGACAGGGCCCTTTTCCTACGAGCAGTACTTC. Amino acid sequence: CASSGETGPFSYEQYF.

The chain couples TRBV13 to TRBJ1-6; TRBD1 is a possible D gene (6 bases). Germline-derived CDR1 and CDR2 are PRHDT and FYEKMQ (reference sequence). The CDR3 length is 17 residues. Trimming pared 4 bases from V and 0 bases from J, leaving 13 bases between. The CDR3, as DNA: TGTGCCAGCAGCTCACGGGACACCAGCTCCTATAATTCACCCCTCCACTTT. It codes for CASSSRDTSSYNSPLHF.

The J gene is TRBJ2-5, the V gene TRBV19; maybe TRBD1 (6 bases). TRBJ2-7 explains the end of the DNA better; the J call may be wrong. The CDR3 extends over 14 amino acids. The V gene's germline CDR1 is LNHDA and CDR2 SQIVND (reference sequence). CDR3 sequence (DNA): TGTGCCAGTAGTCACCCCGACAGGAAATACGAGCAGTACTTC. It translates to CASSHPDRKYEQYF.

The J gene is TRBJ2-7, the V gene TRBV2, with D possibly being TRBD1 (6 bases). CDR1 and CDR2 from the germline V gene are SNHLY and FYNNEI. The CDR3 sequence is 11 residues long. The V gene lost 7 bases and the J gene lost 8 bases, with 12 bases spanning the gap. CDR3 amino acids: CASNDRSQQYV. The CDR3 DNA sequence: TGTGCCAGCAACGACAGGTCCCAGCAGTACGTC.

The genes are TRBV6-5 and TRBJ1-1; D gene ambiguous. Per the germline V gene, CDR1 is MNHEY and CDR2 is SVGAGI. V lost 2 bases, J lost 1 base, and 8 bases lay in between. CDR3 size: 14 residues. The DNA for the CDR3 is TGTGCCAGCAGTTACGGTAGTTCGAACACTGAAGCTTTCTTT. It encodes CASSYGSSNTEAFF.

The chain has TRBV19 and TRBJ1-1; D gene unclear. CDR1 and CDR2 (germline): LNHDA, SQIVND (reference sequence). The CDR3 extends over 16 amino acids. V was shortened by 3 bases and J by 1 base, with 15 bases between the two germline ends. CDR3 sequence: CASSIHENAANTEAFF. CDR3 DNA sequence: TGTGCCAGTAGTATTCACGAGAATGCGGCGAACACTGAAGCTTTCTTT.

The chain recombines TRBV5-1 with TRBJ2-2, with no clear D. Germline V lookup: CDR1 SGHRS, CDR2 YFSETQ. The CDR3 runs to 12 residues. V lost 2 bases to trimming and J lost 8 bases, with 7 bases between them. CDR3 in DNA: TGCGCCAGCAGCTTTGATGCGGGGGAGCTGTTTTTT. Amino acid sequence: CASSFDAGELFF.

This chain joins TRBV10-1 and TRBJ2-5, with a tentative D call TRBD2 (5 bases). With 7 bases removed from V and 0 bases from J, the gap between germline ends came to 18 bases. This CDR3 contains 16 residues. Germline loops: CDR1 WNHNN, CDR2 SYGVQD (reference sequence). The CDR3 region is CASISRGGSYQETQYF. The DNA of the CDR3 is TGCGCCAGCATCTCTAGAGGAGGTTCGTACCAAGAGACCCAGTACTTC.

This chain joins TRBV6-1 and TRBJ2-5, with D tentatively TRBD2 (7 bases). The V gene's germline CDR1 is MNHNS and CDR2 SASEGT. V was clipped by 11 bases and J by 5 bases, with 24 bases between them. The CDR3 extends over 15 amino acids. The DNA for the CDR3 is TGTGCCGGCAACAAGGGGGGGGTCGCGGGGGAGACCCAGTACTTC. It translates to CAGNKGGVAGETQYF.

This clone occurred a few times. The V gene is TRBV5-1, the J gene TRBJ2-2, with TRBD1 identical over 7 bases. This CDR3 contains 15 residues. Germline V gene data show CDR1 as SGHRS and CDR2 as YFSETQ. J was trimmed by 5 bases and V by 3 bases; bases with no gene match: 7. The CDR3 coding sequence is TGCGCCAGCAGCTATTCGGGACAGAATACCGGGGAGCTGTTTTTT. It codes for CASSYSGQNTGELFF.

This chain joins TRBV5-1 and TRBJ2-1; 8 nucleotides align to TRBD2. Per the germline V gene, CDR1 is SGHRS and CDR2 is YFSETQ. This CDR3 has 14 residues. Trimming at V came to 2 bases and at J to 4 bases, leaving 2 bases not matched to a gene. CDR3 loop: CASSFSGEYNEQFF. The CDR3 DNA reads as TGCGCCAGCAGCTTTAGCGGGGAGTACAATGAGCAGTTCTTC.

CDR3 nucleotide sequence: TGTGCCAGCAGTTCGCCGGGACAGGGGGCTTTTGGCTACACCTTC. This translates into CASSSPGQGAFGYTF. The chain recombines TRBV7-2 with TRBJ1-2; TRBD1 agrees at 12 bases. The CDR3 is 15 amino acids. V shed 6 bases, J shed 7 bases, and the junction held 9 bases outside the gene matches. CDR1 and CDR2 (germline): SGHTA, FQGNSA.

This clone was counted only a few times. The chain employs TRBV9 and TRBJ2-3; no definite D call. Trimming removed 0 bases from V and 3 bases from J, with 11 bases in between. This CDR3 region has 15 residues. Germline V lookup: CDR1 SGDLS, CDR2 YYNGEE. The CDR3 here is CASSVATGLTDTQYF. The CDR3 DNA reads TGTGCCAGCAGCGTAGCTACCGGGTTGACAGATACGCAGTATTTT.

CDR3 nucleotides: TGTGCCATCACTAGCGGGAACACAGATACGCAGTATTTT. Residues: CAITSGNTDTQYF. This rearrangement joins TRBV10-3 to TRBJ2-3; 9 bases agree with TRBD2. The CDR3 contains 13 residues. J lost 2 bases, V lost 7 bases, and 1 base had no gene match. Germline CDR1 reads ENHRY; CDR2 reads SYGVKD.

This chain uses TRBV16 with TRBJ2-5; TRBD1 might be the D (5 bases). The CDR3 loop spans 15 amino acids. Trimming removed 4 bases at V and 0 bases at J, with 12 bases between. Per germline, CDR1 KGHSY and CDR2 FQNENV. The CDR3 nucleotides read TGTGCCAGCAGCCCCTTGACAGAGTACCAAGAGACCCAGTACTTC. Amino acids: CASSPLTEYQETQYF.

V is TRBV28 and J is TRBJ2-7, with 7 bases matching TRBD2. The CDR3 loop spans 14 amino acids. Trimming took 3 bases from V and 4 from J; bases not matched to a gene: 6. Germline V CDR1 and CDR2: MDHEN, SYDVKM. This CDR3 is CASSLGLAAYEQYF. The CDR3 DNA reads as TGTGCCAGCAGTTTGGGTCTAGCGGCTTACGAGCAGTACTTC.